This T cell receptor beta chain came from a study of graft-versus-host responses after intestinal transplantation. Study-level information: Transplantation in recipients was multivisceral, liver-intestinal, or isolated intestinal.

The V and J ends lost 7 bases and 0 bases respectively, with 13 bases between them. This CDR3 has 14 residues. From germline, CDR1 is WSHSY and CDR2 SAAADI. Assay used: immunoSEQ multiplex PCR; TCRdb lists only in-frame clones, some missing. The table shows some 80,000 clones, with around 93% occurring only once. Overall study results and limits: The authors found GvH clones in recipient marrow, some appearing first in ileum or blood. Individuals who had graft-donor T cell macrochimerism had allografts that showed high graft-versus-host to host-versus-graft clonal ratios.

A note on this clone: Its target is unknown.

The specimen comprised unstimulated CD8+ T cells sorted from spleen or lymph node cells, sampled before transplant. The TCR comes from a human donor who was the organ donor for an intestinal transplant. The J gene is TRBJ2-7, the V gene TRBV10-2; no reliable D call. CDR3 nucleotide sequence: TGCGCCAGCAACGAAGAGGTCAGCTCCTACGAGCAGTACTTC. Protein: CASNEEVSSYEQYF.